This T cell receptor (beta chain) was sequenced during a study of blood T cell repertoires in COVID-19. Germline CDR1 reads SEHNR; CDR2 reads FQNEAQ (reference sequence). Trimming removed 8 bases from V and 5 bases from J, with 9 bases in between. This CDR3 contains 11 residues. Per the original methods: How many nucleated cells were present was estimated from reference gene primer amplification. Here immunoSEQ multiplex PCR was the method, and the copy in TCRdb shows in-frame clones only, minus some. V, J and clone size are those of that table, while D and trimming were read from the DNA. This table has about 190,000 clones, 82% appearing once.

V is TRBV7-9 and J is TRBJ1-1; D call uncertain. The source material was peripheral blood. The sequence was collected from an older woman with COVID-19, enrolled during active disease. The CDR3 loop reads CASAIGTEAFF. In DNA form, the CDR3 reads TGTGCCAGCGCGATCGGGACTGAAGCTTTCTTT.